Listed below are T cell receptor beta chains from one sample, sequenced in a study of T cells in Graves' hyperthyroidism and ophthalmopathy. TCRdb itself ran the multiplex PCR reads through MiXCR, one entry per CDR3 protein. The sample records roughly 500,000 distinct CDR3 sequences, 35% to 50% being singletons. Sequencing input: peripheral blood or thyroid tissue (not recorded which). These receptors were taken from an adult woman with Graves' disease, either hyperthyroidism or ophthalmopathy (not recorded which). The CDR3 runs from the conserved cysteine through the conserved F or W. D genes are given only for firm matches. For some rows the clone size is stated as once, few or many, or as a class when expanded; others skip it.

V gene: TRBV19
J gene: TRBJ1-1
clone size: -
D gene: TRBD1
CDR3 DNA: TGTGCCAGTAGTAGATCCGGGACAGGGGGCGAAGCTTTCTTT
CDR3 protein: CASSRSGTGGEAFF

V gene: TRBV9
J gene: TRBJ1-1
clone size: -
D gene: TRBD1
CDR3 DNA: TGTGCCAGCAGCGGGATACAGGGGGTGGGAACTGAAGCTTTCTTT
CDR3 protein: CASSGIQGVGTEAFF

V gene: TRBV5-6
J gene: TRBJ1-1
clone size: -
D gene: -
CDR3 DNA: TGTGCCAGCAGCTTGGCCCGGAGTCGAGGACCTGAAGCTTTCTTT
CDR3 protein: CASSLARSRGPEAFF

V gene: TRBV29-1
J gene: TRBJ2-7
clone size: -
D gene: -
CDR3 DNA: TGCAGCGTTATTGACACCTCCGAGCAGTACTTC
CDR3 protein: CSVIDTSEQYF

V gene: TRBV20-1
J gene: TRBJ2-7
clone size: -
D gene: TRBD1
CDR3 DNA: TGCAGTGCTCGCCGGGACAGGAACTACGAGCAGTACTTC
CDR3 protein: CSARRDRNYEQYF

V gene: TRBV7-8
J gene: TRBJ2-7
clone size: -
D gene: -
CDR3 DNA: TGTGCCAGCAGCTTAGTACTGTCGTCCTACGAGCAGTACTTC
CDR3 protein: CASSLVLSSYEQYF

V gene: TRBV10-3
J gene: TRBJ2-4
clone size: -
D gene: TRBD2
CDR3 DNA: TGTGCCATCAGTGACCCCGCTAGCGGGAGTTCCAAAAACATTCAGTACTTC
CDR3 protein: CAISDPASGSSKNIQYF

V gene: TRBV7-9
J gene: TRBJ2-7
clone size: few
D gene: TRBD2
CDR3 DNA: TGTGCCAGCAGCCAAGCGGGGGCGTTGGTATACGAGCAGTACTTC
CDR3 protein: CASSQAGALVYEQYF

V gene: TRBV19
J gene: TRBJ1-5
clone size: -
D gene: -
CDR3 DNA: TGTGCCAGTCGACCTCTTTATAGCAATCAGCCCCAGCATTTT
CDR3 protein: CASRPLYSNQPQHF

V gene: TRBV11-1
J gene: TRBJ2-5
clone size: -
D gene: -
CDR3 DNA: TGTGCCAGCAGCCCCAGGACAGCCACGCCACAAGAGACCCAGTACTTC
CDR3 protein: CASSPRTATPQETQYF

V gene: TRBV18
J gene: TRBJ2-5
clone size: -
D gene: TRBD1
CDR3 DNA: TGTGCCAGCTCACCGACCGGGACAGGGGGGTTCGGGACCCAGTACTTC
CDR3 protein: CASSPTGTGGFGTQYF

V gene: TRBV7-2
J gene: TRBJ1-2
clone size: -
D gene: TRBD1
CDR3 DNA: TGTGCCAGCAGGGACTTAACGACAGGGGCTTCGGGTGGCTACACCTTC
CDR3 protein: CASRDLTTGASGGYTF

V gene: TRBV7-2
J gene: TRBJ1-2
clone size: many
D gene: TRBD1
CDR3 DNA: TGTGCCAGCAGCTCCCGGGACAGGGGCTATGGCTACACCTTC
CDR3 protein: CASSSRDRGYGYTF

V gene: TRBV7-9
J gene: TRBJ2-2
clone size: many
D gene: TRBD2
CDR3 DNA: TGTGCCAGCAGCTTGGGGACTAGCGGGATTAGCACCGGGGAGCTGTTTTTT
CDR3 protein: CASSLGTSGISTGELFF

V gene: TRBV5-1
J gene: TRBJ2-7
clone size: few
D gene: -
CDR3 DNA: TGCGCCAGCAGCTTGGGAAGCGGATTTTACGAGCAGTACTTC
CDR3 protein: CASSLGSGFYEQYF

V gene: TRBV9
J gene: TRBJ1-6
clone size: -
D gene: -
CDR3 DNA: TGTGCCAGCAGCCCACGGATATCAGGGAATTCACCCCTCCACTTT
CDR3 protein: CASSPRISGNSPLHF